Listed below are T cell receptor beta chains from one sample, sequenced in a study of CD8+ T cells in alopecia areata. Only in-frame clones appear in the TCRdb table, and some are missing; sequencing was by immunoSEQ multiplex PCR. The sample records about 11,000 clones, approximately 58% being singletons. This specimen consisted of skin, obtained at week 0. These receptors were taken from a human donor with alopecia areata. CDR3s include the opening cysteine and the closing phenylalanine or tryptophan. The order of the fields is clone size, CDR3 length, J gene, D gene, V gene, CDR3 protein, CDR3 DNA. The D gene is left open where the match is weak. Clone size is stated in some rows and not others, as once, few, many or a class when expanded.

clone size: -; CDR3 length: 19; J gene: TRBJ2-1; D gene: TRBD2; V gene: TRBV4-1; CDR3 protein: CASSRAPSYRTSSYNEQFF; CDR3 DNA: TGCGCCAGCAGCCGAGCACCTAGCTACAGGACTAGCTCCTACAATGAGCAGTTCTTC
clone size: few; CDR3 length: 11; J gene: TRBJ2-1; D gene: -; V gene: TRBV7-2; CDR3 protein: CASSAHNEQFF; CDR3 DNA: TGTGCCAGCAGCGCGCACAATGAGCAGTTCTTC
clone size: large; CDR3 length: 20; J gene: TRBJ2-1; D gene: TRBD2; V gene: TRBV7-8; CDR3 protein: CASSLELAGALISINNEQFF; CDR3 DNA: TGTGCCAGCAGCTTAGAACTAGCGGGGGCCCTAATTAGCATCAACAATGAGCAGTTCTTC
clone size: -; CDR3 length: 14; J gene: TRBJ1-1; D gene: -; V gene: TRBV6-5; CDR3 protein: CASSYFGENTEAFF; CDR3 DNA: TGTGCCAGCAGTTACTTTGGAGAGAACACTGAAGCTTTCTTT
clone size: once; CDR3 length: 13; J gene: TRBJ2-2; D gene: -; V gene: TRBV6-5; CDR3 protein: CASSSRDFRELFF; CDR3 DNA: TGTGCCAGCAGTTCCCGGGATTTCCGGGAGCTGTTTTTT
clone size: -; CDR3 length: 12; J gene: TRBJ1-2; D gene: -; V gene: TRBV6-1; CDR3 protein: CASRGSKAGYTF; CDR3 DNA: TGTGCCAGCAGGGGGTCGAAGGCTGGCTACACCTTC
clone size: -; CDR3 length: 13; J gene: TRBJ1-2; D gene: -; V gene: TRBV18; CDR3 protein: CASSPGGWDGYTF; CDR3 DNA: TGTGCCAGCTCACCTGGGGGCTGGGATGGCTACACCTTC
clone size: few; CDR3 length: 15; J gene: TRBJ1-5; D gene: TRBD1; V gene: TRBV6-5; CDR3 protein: CASTSGTGLNQPQHF; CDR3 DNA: TGTGCCAGCACCTCCGGGACAGGGCTAAATCAGCCCCAGCATTTT
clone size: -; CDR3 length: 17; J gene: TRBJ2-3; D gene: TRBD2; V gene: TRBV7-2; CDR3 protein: CASSPRLAGGPRDTQYF; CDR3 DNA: TGTGCCAGCAGCCCGAGGCTAGCGGGGGGGCCAAGAGATACGCAGTATTTT
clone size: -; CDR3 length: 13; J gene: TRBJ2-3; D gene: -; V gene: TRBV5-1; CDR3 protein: CASSPAYTDTQYF; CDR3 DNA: TGCGCCAGCAGCCCCGCCTACACAGATACGCAGTATTTT
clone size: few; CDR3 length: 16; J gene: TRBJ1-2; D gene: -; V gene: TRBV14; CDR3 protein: CASSRGQGSPIYGYTF; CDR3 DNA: TGTGCCAGCAGCCGGGGCCAGGGGAGTCCCATCTATGGCTACACCTTC
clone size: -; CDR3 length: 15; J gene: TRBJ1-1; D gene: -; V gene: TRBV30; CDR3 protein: CAWRRRGWVNTEAFF; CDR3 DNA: TGTGCCTGGAGGCGAAGGGGATGGGTGAACACTGAAGCTTTCTTT
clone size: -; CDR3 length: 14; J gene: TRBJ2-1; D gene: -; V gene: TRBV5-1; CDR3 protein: CASSYPIGGYEQFF; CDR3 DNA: TGCGCCAGCAGCTACCCCATAGGAGGGTATGAGCAGTTCTTC
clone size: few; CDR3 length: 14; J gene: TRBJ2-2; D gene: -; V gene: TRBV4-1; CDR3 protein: CASSQVGATGELFF; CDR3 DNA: TGCGCCAGCAGCCAAGTTGGCGCCACCGGGGAGCTGTTTTTT